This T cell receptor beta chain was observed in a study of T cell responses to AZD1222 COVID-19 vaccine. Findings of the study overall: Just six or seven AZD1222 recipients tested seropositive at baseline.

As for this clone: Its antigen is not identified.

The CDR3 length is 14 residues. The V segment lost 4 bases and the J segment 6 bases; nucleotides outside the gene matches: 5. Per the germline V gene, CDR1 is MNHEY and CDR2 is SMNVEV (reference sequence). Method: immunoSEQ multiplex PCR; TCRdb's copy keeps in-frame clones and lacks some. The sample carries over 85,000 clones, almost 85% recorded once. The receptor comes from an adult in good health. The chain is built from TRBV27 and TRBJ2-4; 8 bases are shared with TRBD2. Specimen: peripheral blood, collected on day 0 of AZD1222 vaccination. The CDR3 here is CASSSTSEGNIQYF. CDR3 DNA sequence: TGTGCCAGCAGTTCGACTAGCGAGGGAAACATTCAGTACTTC.